This is a list of T cell receptor beta chains from one sample in a study of blood T cell repertoires in COVID-19. Measured with immunoSEQ multiplex PCR; TCRdb has only the in-frame clones, and not every one. The sample holds about 120,000 clones, around 90% seen once. Sequencing was performed on peripheral blood. These receptors were collected from a human donor in a cohort sampled during active COVID-19. The CDR3 runs from the conserved cysteine through the conserved F or W.

V gene	J gene	CDR3 protein
TRBV21-1	TRBJ2-7	CASSTLVTGASYEQYF
TRBV5-1	TRBJ2-2	CASSMGLAGTNTGELFF
TRBV12-3/TRBV12-4	TRBJ2-3	CASTLLLGDTQYF
TRBV7-2	TRBJ1-1	CASSSRGGNTEAFF
TRBV6-5	TRBJ2-1	CASSYSLTSGRNEQFF
TRBV30	TRBJ2-6	CAWVTRSGANVLTF
TRBV5-4	TRBJ1-3	CASSLYGGGNTIYF
TRBV6-5	TRBJ1-2	CASKNGQGLYGYTF
TRBV19	TRBJ2-7	CASSKGQGADIYEQYF
TRBV3-1/TRBV3-2	TRBJ2-7	CASSQAGRSGLANHEQYF
TRBV5-1	TRBJ2-5	CASTYEGTGGVGETQYF
TRBV11-3	TRBJ1-3	CASSFVTGNTIYF
TRBV7-9	TRBJ2-5	CASSSTRTSGVGETQYF
TRBV7-9	TRBJ1-4	CASSSRTGGLSTGEKLFF
TRBV5-1	TRBJ2-5	CASRDSEETQYF
TRBV29-1	TRBJ2-7	CSGQGSSYEQYF
TRBV9	TRBJ2-3	CASSRGTSGNTDTQYF
TRBV7-2	TRBJ2-5	CASSPQQGQGGTQYF
TRBV19	TRBJ1-1	CASSIGLLVGAGRGTEAFF
TRBV18	TRBJ1-1	CASSPPDRGRRGTEAFF
TRBV29-1	TRBJ1-2	CSVVHSGAHGYTF
TRBV18	TRBJ2-7	CASSPLRQGSGEQYF
TRBV29-1	TRBJ1-2	CSVGDSSYGYTF
TRBV11-3	TRBJ2-1	CASSWGQNNEQFF
TRBV5-4	TRBJ2-7	CASSFGTGGSYEQYF
TRBV11-2	TRBJ2-1	CASSLGTEGNEQFF
TRBV28	TRBJ1-3	CASGGQLYSGNTIYF
TRBV9	TRBJ2-1	CASSVERSSYNEQFF
TRBV11-2	TRBJ1-6	CASSFVTGSDSPLHF
TRBV24-1	TRBJ2-5	CATAGTGGLETQYF
TRBV7-6	TRBJ2-7	CASSFGLAESYEQYF
TRBV19	TRBJ1-1	CASSIQTTAKAFF
TRBV12-5	TRBJ1-1	CASAVTDRNTEAFF
TRBV2	TRBJ1-5	CASSAREGAQHF
TRBV5-1	TRBJ2-7	CASAGTSGEVEQYF
TRBV19	TRBJ1-4	CASSIAKGDGEKLFF
TRBV19	TRBJ2-5	CASSAPGAETQYF